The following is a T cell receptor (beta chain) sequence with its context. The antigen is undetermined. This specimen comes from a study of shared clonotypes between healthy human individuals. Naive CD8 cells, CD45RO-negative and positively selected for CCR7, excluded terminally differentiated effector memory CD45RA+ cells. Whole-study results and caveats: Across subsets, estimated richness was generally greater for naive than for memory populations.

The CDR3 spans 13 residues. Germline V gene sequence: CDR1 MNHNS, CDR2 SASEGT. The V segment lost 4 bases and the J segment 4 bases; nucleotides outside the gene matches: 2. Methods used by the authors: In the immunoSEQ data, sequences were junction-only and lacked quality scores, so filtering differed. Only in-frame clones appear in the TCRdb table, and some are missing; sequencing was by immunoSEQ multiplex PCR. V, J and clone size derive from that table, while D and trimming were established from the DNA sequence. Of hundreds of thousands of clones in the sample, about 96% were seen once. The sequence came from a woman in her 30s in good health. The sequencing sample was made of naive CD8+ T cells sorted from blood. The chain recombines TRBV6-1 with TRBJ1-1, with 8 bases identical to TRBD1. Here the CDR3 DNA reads TGTGCCAGCAGTGCGACAGGGGTCACTGAAGCTTTCTTT. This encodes CASSATGVTEAFF.